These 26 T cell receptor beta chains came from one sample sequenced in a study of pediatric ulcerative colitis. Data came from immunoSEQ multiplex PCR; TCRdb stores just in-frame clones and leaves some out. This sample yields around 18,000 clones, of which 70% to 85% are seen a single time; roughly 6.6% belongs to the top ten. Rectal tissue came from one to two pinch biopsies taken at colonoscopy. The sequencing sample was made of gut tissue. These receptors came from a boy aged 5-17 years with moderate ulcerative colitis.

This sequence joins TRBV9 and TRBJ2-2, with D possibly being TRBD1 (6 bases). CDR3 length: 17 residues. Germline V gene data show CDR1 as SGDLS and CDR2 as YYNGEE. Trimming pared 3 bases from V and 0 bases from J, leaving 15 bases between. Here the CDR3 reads CASSARKDRTNTGELFF. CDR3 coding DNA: TGTGCCAGCAGCGCGAGAAAGGACAGAACGAACACCGGGGAGCTGTTTTTT.

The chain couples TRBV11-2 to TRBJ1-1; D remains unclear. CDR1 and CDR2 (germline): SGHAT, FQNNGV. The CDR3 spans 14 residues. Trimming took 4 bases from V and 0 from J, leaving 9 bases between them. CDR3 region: CASSSGILNTEAFF. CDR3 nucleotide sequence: TGTGCCAGCAGCTCGGGGATCTTGAACACTGAAGCTTTCTTT.

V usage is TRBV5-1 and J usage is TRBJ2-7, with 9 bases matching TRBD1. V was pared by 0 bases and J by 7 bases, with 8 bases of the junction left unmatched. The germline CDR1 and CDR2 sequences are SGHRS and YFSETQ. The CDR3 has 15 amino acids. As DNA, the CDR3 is TGCGCCAGCAGCTTGGAGGGACAGGGCCTAAGAGAGCAGTACTTC. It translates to CASSLEGQGLREQYF.

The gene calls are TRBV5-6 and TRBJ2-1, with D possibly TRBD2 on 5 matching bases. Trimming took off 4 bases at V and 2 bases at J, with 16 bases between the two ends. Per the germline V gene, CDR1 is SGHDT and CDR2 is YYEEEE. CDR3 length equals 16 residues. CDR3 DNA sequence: TGTGCCAGCAGCGATAAAGAAAGCGGACCCTACAATGAGCAGTTCTTC. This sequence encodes CASSDKESGPYNEQFF. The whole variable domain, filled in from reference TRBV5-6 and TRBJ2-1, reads DAGVTQSPTHLIKTRGQQVTLRCSPKSGHDTVSWYQQALGQGPQFIFQYYEEEERQRGNFPDRFSGHQFPNYSSELNVNALLLGDSALYLCASSDKESGPYNEQFFGPGTRLTVL.

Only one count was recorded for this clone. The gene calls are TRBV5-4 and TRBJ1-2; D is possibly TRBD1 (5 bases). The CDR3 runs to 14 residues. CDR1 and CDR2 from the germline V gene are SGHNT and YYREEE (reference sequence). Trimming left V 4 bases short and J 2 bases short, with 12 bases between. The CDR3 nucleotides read TGTGCCAGCAGCCCCCTGACAGAGAACTATGGCTACACCTTC. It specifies CASSPLTENYGYTF. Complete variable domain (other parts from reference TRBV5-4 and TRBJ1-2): ETGVTQSPTHLIKTRGQQVTLRCSSQSGHNTVSWYQQALGQGPQFIFQYYREEENGRGNFPPRFSGLQFPNYSSELNVNALELDDSALYLCASSPLTENYGYTFGSGTRLTVV.

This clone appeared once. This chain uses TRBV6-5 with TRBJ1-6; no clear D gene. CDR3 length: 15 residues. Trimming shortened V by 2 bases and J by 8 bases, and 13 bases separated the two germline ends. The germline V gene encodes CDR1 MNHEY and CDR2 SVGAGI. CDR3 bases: TGTGCCAGCAGTTACGATGGGGTCAAGGATTCACCCCTCCACTTT. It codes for CASSYDGVKDSPLHF.

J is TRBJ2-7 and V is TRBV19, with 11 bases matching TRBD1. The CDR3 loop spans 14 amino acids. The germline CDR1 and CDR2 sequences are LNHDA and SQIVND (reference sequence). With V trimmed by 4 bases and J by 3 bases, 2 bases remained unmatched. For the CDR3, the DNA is TGTGCCAGTAGTAGGGACAGGGGGAGCTACGAGCAGTACTTC. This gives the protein CASSRDRGSYEQYF.

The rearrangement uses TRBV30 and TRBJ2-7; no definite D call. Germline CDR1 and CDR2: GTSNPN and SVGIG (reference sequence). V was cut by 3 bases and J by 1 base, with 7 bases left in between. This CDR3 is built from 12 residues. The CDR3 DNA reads TGTGCCTGGAGGGGTGATTCCTACGAGCAGTACTTC. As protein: CAWRGDSYEQYF.

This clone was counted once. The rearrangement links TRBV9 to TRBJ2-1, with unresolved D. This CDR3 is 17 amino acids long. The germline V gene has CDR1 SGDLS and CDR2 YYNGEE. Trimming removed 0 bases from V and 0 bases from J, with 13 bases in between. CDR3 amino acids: CASSVGRAMSSYNEQFF. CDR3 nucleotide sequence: TGTGCCAGCAGCGTAGGTCGAGCGATGAGCTCCTACAATGAGCAGTTCTTC.

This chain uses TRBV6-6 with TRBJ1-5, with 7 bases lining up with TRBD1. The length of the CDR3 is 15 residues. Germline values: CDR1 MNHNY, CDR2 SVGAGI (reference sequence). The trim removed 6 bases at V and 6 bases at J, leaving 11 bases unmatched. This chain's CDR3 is CASSPITGEVQPQHF. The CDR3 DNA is TGTGCCAGCAGCCCAATCACAGGGGAGGTTCAGCCCCAGCATTTT.

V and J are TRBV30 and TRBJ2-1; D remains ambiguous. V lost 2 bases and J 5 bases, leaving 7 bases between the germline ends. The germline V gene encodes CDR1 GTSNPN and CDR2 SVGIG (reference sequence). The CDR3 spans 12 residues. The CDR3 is CAWSPSNNEQFF. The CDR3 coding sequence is TGTGCCTGGAGTCCCAGTAACAATGAGCAGTTCTTC.

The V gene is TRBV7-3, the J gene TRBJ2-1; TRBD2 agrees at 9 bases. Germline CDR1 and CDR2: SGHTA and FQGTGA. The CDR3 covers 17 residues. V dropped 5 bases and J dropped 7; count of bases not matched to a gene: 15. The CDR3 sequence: CASSPNLAGEGRNEQFF. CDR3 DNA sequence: TGTGCCAGCAGCCCTAACTTAGCGGGAGAAGGTCGTAATGAGCAGTTCTTC.

The CDR3 loop reads CASSLTGTRNYGYTF. CDR3 bases: TGTGCCAGCAGCTTGACAGGGACCAGAAACTATGGCTACACCTTC. V and J are TRBV5-4 and TRBJ1-2, with D perhaps matching TRBD1 (6 bases). The length of the CDR3 is 15 residues. Trimming left V 1 base short and J 2 bases short, with 12 bases between. Germline loops: CDR1 SGHNT, CDR2 YYREEE (reference sequence).

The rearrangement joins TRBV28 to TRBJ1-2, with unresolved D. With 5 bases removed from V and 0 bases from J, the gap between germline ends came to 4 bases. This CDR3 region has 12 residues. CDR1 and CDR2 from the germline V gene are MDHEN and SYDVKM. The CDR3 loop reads CASSRTNYGYTF. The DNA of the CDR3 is TGTGCCAGCAGTCGGACTAACTATGGCTACACCTTC.

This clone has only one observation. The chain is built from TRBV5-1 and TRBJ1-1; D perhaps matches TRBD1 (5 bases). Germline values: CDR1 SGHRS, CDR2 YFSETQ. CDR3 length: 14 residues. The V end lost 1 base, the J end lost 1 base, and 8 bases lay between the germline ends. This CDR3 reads CASSLSGGNTEAFF. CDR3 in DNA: TGCGCCAGCAGCTTGTCGGGGGGGAACACTGAAGCTTTCTTT.

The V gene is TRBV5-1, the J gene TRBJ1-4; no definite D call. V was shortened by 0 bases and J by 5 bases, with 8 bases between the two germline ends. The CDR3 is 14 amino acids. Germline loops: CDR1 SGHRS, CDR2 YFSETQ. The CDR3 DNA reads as TGCGCCAGCAGCTTGGCCTTGGGGAATGAAAAACTGTTTTTT. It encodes CASSLALGNEKLFF.

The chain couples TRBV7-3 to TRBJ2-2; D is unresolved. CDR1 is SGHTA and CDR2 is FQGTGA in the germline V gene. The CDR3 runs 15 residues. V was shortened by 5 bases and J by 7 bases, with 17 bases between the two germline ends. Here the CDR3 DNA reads TGTGCCAGCAGCCCGAAAGTCCCGAATGACGGGGAGCTGTTTTTT. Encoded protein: CASSPKVPNDGELFF.

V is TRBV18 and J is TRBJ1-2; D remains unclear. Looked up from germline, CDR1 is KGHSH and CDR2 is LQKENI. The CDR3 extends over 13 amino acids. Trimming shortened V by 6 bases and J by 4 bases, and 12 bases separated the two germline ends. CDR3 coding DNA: TGTGCCAGCTCTGGGTCTGAGACCTATGGCTACACCTTC. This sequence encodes CASSGSETYGYTF.

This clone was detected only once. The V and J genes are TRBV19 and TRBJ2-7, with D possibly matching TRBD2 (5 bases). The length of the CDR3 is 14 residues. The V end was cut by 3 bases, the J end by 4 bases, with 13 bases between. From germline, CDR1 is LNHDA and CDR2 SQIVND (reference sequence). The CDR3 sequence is CASSMRERWYEQYF. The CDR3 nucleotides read TGTGCCAGTAGTATGAGAGAGCGGTGGTACGAGCAGTACTTC.

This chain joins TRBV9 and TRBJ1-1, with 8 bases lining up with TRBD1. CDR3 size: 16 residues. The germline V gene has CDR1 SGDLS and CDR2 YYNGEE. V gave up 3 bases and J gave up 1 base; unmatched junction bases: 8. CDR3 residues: CASSGGTGMANTEAFF. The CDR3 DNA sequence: TGTGCCAGCAGCGGGGGGACAGGTATGGCGAACACTGAAGCTTTCTTT.

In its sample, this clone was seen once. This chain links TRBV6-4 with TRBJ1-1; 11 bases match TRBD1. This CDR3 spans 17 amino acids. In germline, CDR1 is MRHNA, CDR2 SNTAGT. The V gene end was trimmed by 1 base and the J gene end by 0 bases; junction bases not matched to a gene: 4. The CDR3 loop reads CASSDWDRGALNTEAFF. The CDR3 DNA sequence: TGTGCCAGCAGTGACTGGGACAGGGGGGCTCTGAACACTGAAGCTTTCTTT.

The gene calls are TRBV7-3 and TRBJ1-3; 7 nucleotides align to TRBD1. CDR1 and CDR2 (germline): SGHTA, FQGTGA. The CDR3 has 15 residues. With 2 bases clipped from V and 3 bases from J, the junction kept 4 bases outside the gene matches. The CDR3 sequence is CASSLGTGDGNTIYF. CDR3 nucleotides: TGTGCCAGCAGCTTAGGAACAGGGGATGGAAACACCATATATTTT.

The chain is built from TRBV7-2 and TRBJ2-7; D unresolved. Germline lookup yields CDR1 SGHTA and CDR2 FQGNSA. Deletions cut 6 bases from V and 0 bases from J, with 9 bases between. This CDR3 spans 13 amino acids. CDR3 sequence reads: CASSPQNSYEQYF. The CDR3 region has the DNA TGTGCCAGCAGTCCCCAAAACTCCTACGAGCAGTACTTC.

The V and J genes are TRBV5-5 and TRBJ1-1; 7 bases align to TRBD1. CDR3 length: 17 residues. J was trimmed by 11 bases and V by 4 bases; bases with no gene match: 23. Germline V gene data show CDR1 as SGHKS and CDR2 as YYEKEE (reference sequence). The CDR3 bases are TGTGCCAGCAGCCCGGGTCAGGGGGGCCAATTAACCCGGGTGGCTTTCTTT. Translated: CASSPGQGGQLTRVAFF.

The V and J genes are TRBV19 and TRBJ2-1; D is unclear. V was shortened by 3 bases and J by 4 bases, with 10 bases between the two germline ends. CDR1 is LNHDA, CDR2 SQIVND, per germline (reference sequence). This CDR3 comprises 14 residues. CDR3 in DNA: TGTGCCAGTAGTATTGTAGAAGCGTACAATGAGCAGTTCTTC. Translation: CASSIVEAYNEQFF.

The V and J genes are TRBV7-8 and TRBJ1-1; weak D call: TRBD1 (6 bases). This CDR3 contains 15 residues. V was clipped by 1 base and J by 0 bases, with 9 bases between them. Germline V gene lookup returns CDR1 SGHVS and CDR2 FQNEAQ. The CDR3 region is CASSLGQVMNTEAFF. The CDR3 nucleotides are TGTGCCAGCAGCTTAGGACAGGTAATGAACACTGAAGCTTTCTTT.